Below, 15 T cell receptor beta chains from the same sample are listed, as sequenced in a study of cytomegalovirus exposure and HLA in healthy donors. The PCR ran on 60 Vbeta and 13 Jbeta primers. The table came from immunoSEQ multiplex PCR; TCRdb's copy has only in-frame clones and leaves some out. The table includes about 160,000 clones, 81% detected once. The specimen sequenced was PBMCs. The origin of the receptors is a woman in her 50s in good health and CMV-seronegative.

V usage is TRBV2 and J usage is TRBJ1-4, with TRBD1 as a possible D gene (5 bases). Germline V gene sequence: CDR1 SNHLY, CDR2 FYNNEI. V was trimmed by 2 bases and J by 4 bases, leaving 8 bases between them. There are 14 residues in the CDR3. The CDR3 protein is CASSETGYNEKLFF. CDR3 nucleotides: TGTGCCAGCAGTGAAACAGGCTATAATGAAAAACTGTTTTTT.

The DNA for the CDR3 is TGCGCCAGCAGTGAGCGCGGGGTCTACGAGCAGTACTTC. Translation: CASSERGVYEQYF. This sequence joins TRBV10-2 and TRBJ2-7; D possibly corresponds to TRBD2 (6 bases). The CDR3 length is 13 residues. The V gene's germline CDR1 is WSHSY and CDR2 SAAADI. The V gene lost 2 bases and the J gene lost 3 bases, with 8 bases spanning the gap.

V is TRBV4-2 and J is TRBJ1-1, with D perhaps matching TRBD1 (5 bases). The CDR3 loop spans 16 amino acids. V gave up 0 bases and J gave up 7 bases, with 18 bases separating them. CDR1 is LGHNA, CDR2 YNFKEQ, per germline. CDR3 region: CASSQDSAQEYFEAFF. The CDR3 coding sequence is TGTGCCAGCAGCCAAGATTCGGCACAGGAATATTTTGAAGCTTTCTTT.

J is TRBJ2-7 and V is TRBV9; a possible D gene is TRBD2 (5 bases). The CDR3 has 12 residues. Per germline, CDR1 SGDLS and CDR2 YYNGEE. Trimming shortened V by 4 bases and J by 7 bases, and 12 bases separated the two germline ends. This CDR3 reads CASSYSTGEQYF. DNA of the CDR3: TGTGCCAGCAGCTATTCCACGGGGGAGCAGTACTTC.

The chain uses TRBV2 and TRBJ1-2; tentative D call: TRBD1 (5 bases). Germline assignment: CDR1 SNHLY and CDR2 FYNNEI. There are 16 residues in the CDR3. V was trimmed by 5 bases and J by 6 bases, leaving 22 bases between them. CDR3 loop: CASSKFPGPSADGYTF. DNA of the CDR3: TGTGCCAGCAGTAAATTTCCGGGACCTAGCGCCGATGGCTACACCTTC.

The CDR3 loop is CASSSGVRTGESEQYF. As DNA, the CDR3 is TGTGCCAGCAGCTCTGGGGTGAGAACAGGGGAGAGCGAGCAGTACTTC. The genes are TRBV7-8 and TRBJ2-7, with 7 bases identical to TRBD1. Germline CDR1 reads SGHVS; CDR2 reads FQNEAQ. With V trimmed by 4 bases and J by 6 bases, 15 bases remained unmatched. This CDR3 has 16 residues. The variable domain in full, with the rest retrieved from reference TRBV7-8 and TRBJ2-7, is GAGVSQSPRYKVAKRGQDVALRCDPISGHVSLFWYQQALGQGPEFLTYFQNEAQLDKSGLPSDRFFAERPEGSVSTLKIQRTQQEDSAVYLCASSSGVRTGESEQYFGPGTRLTVT.

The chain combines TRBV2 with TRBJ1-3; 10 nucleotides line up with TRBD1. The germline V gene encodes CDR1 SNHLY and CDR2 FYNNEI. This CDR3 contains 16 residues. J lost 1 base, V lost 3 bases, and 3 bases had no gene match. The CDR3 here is CASSETGGESGNTIYF. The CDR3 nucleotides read TGTGCCAGCAGTGAGACAGGGGGCGAATCTGGAAACACCATATATTTT. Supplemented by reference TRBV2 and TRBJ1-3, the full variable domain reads EPEVTQTPSHQVTQMGQEVILRCVPISNHLYFYWYRQILGQKVEFLVSFYNNEISEKSEIFDDQFSVERPDGSNFTLKIRSTKLEDSAMYFCASSETGGESGNTIYFGEGSWLTVV.

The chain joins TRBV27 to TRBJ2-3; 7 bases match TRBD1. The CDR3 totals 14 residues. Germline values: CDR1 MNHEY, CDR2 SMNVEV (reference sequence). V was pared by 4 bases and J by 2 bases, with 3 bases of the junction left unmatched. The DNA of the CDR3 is TGTGCCAGCAGTTCGGACAGGTACACAGATACGCAGTATTTT. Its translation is CASSSDRYTDTQYF.

CDR3 region: CASSPGGIQPQHF. The CDR3 nucleotides read TGTGCCAGCAGCCCGGGGGGGATTCAGCCCCAGCATTTT. The V call is TRBV5-6, the J call TRBJ1-5, with TRBD1 as a possible D gene (5 bases). Trimming took 4 bases from V and 6 from J, leaving 11 bases between them. From germline, CDR1 is SGHDT and CDR2 YYEEEE. CDR3 length equals 13 residues. Complete variable domain (other parts from reference TRBV5-6 and TRBJ1-5): DAGVTQSPTHLIKTRGQQVTLRCSPKSGHDTVSWYQQALGQGPQFIFQYYEEEERQRGNFPDRFSGHQFPNYSSELNVNALLLGDSALYLCASSPGGIQPQHFGDGTRLSIL.

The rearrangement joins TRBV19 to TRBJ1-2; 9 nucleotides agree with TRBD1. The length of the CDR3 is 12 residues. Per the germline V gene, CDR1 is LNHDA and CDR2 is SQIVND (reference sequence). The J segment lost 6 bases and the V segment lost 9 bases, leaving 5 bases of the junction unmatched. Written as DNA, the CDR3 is TGTGCCAGCACGACAGGGGGGAATGGCTACACCTTC. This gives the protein CASTTGGNGYTF.

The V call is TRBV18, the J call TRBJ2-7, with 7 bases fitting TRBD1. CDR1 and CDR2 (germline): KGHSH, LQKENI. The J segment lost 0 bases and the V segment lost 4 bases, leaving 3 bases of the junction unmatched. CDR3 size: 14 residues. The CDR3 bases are TGTGCCAGCTCACAGGGGGCCAGCTCCTACGAGCAGTACTTC. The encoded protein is CASSQGASSYEQYF.

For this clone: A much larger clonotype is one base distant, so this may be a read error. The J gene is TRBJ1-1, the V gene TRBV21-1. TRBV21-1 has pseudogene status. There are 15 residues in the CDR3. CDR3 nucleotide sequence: TGTGCCAGCAGCAAGGGGGGGATGGGTGAGACTAAAGCTTTCTTT. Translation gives CASSKGGMGETKAFF.

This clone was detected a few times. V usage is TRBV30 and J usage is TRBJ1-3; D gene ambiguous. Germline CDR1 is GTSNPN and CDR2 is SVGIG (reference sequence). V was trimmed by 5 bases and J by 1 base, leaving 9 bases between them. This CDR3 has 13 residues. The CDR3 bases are TGTGCCTGGGGAGGGAGGTCTGGAAACACCATATATTTT. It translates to CAWGGRSGNTIYF.

The CDR3 DNA reads TGTGCCAGCAGTTACTCTAGCGGGAGGGAGGGAAAGTACTTC. This codes for CASSYSSGREGKYF. V gene TRBV6-6 combines with J gene TRBJ2-7; 11 bases line up with TRBD2. The CDR3 has 14 amino acids. The junction had 6 bases not matched to a gene; V was cut back by 0 bases and J by 11 bases. In germline, CDR1 is MNHNY, CDR2 SVGAGI (reference sequence).

CDR3 loop: CASRLVGGAFNQPQHF. The DNA for the CDR3 is TGTGCAAGTCGCTTAGTAGGGGGCGCTTTCAATCAGCCCCAGCATTTT. The chain carries TRBV12-2 and TRBJ1-5; the table calls TRBD1, which could not be checked here. TRBV12-2 is an annotated pseudogene. The CDR3 totals 16 residues.